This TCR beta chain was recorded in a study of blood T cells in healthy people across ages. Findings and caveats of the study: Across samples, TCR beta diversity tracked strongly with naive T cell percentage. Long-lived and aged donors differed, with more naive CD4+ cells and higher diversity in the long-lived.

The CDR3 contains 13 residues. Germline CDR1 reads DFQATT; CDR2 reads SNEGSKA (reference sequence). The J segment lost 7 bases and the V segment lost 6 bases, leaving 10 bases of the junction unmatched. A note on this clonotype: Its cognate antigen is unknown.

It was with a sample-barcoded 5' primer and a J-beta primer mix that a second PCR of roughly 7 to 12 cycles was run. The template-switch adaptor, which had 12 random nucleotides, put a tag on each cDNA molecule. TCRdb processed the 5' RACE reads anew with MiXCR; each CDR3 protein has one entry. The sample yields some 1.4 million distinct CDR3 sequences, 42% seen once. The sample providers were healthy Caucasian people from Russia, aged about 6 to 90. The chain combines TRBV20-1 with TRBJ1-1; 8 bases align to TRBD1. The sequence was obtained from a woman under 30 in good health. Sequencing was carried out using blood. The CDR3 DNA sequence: TGCAGTGCCCCTGGACAGGGCCGGAATGAAGCTTTCTTT. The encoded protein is CSAPGQGRNEAFF.